This T cell receptor (beta chain) was recovered during a study of Ad26.COV2.S vaccination and SARS-CoV-2 variants. Generated by immunoSEQ multiplex PCR, the TCRdb table keeps only in-frame clones and is missing some. Among roughly 300,000 clones, about 88% were seen once, and the ten largest hold roughly 10%. The V end was cut by 4 bases, the J end by 5 bases, with 9 bases between. The CDR3 runs to 12 residues. Germline values: CDR1 MNHEY, CDR2 SMNVEV (reference sequence). The treatment: roughly 18 received Ad26.COV2.S at low or high dose, single or two shots; roughly 5 received placebo; per-sample allocation not given. Specimens were obtained on day 63 following the first vaccine or placebo injection.

The sequences come from peripheral blood, collected in a trial of Ad26.COV2.S vaccine versus placebo. The chain combines TRBV27 with TRBJ2-7; D remains ambiguous. This sequence was found in a person aged 18-60 years who received the Ad26.COV2.S COVID-19 vaccine or a placebo. The CDR3 nucleotides are TGTGCCAGCAGTTCCACAAACCACGAGCAGTACTTC. Translated, it gives CASSSTNHEQYF.